The 17 T cell receptor beta chains in this list originate from one sample, sequenced in a study of shared clonotypes between healthy human individuals. The repertoire was sequenced with immunoSEQ multiplex PCR; TCRdb's copy has only in-frame clones and lacks some. The table shows approximately 940,000 clones, with more than 75% occurring only once. Source material: memory CD4+ T cells sorted from blood. Subset: CD45RA-negative fraction. The receptors here all came from a man aged 18 to 29 in good health.

The genes are TRBV19 and TRBJ1-1; 9 bases align to TRBD1. V lost 8 bases, J lost 5 bases, and 12 bases stayed unmatched. CDR3 length: 15 residues. Germline-derived CDR1 and CDR2 are LNHDA and SQIVND (reference sequence). In DNA, the CDR3 is TGTGCCAGTCCAAGTCCGGACAGGGGAAAAACTGAAGCTTTCTTT. It codes for CASPSPDRGKTEAFF.

In its sample, this clone was seen once. The chain employs TRBV11-2 and TRBJ1-1; 8 positions agree with TRBD1. The germline V gene encodes CDR1 SGHAT and CDR2 FQNNGV. This CDR3 comprises 15 residues. The V gene end was trimmed by 4 bases and the J gene end by 5 bases; junction bases not matched to a gene: 9. The CDR3 DNA reads TGTGCCAGCAGCTCCCCTCGGACAGGGAGAACTGAAGCTTTCTTT. Amino acid sequence: CASSSPRTGRTEAFF.

There are a few counts of this clone. The chain links TRBV5-1 to TRBJ1-6; no clear D. The CDR3 extends over 15 amino acids. V was trimmed by 2 bases and J by 5 bases, leaving 11 bases between them. In germline, CDR1 is SGHRS, CDR2 YFSETQ. The CDR3 sequence: CASSFLDRDNSPLHF. CDR3 DNA sequence: TGCGCCAGCAGCTTTTTAGATCGTGATAATTCACCCCTCCACTTT.

The chain carries TRBV11-1 and TRBJ1-5; the D is unclear. The germline V gene has CDR1 SGHAT and CDR2 FQDESV (reference sequence). The CDR3 sequence is 13 residues long. V dropped 5 bases and J dropped 5 bases, with 10 bases sitting between them. The CDR3 reads CASSLRDDQPQHF. The CDR3 DNA follows: TGTGCCAGCAGCCTCAGAGATGATCAGCCCCAGCATTTT.

Turning to this clone: Other DNA sequences within the sample encode an identical CDR3. This chain joins TRBV5-1 and TRBJ1-1; 8 bases align to TRBD1. Looked up from germline, CDR1 is SGHRS and CDR2 is YFSETQ. With V trimmed by 2 bases and J by 1 base, 1 base remained unmatched. This CDR3 is 14 amino acids long. The CDR3 DNA reads TGCGCCAGCAGCTTACAGGGGGGGAACACTGAAGCTTTCTTT. It encodes CASSLQGGNTEAFF.

The chain recombines TRBV7-2 with TRBJ2-5, with TRBD2 identical over 11 bases. The ends lost 4 bases at V and 11 bases at J; junction bases unmatched: 21. Germline CDR1 and CDR2: SGHTA and FQGNSA. This CDR3 comprises 18 residues. Written as DNA, the CDR3 is TGTGCCAGCAGCTCGAACGCATATTTTAGCGGGAGGGCCCTCCATCAGTACTTC. It encodes CASSSNAYFSGRALHQYF. Full variable domain (outside the CDR3, taken from reference TRBV7-2 and TRBJ2-5): GAGVSQSPSNKVTEKGKDVELRCDPISGHTALYWYRQSLGQGLEFLIYFQGNSAPDKSGLPSDRFSAERTGGSVSTLTIQRTQQEDSAVYLCASSSNAYFSGRALHQYFGPGTRLLVL.

About this clone: The same CDR3 also results from other DNA sequences found in this sample. The rearrangement joins TRBV9 to TRBJ1-1; D remains unclear. Trimming cost V 3 bases and J 0 bases, with 6 bases left between them. CDR1 is SGDLS, CDR2 YYNGEE, per germline. There are 13 residues in the CDR3. The CDR3 DNA is TGTGCCAGCAGCGCCCGGATGAACACTGAAGCTTTCTTT. Translation gives CASSARMNTEAFF.

V usage is TRBV6-5 and J usage is TRBJ2-3; 9 bases agree with TRBD2. Trimming cost V 5 bases and J 0 bases; bases outside gene matches: 3. The CDR3 runs 15 residues. Germline CDR1 reads MNHEY; CDR2 reads SVGAGI. The CDR3 coding sequence is TGTGCCAGCAGTCCCACTAGCGGGAGCACAGATACGCAGTATTTT. The encoded protein is CASSPTSGSTDTQYF.

The V and J genes are TRBV6-5 and TRBJ1-1, with TRBD1 as a possible D gene (5 bases). The CDR3 has 14 residues. Trimming pared 11 bases from V and 4 bases from J, leaving 20 bases between. Germline-derived CDR1 and CDR2 are MNHEY and SVGAGI. The DNA of the CDR3 is TGTGCCGCGAGGCCATTGGGGGTGGGCACTGAAGCTTTCTTT. It encodes CAARPLGVGTEAFF.

The rearrangement links TRBV7-2 to TRBJ2-6; D is possibly TRBD2 (5 bases). V shed 4 bases and J shed 4 bases, with 14 bases lying between them. There are 16 residues in the CDR3. From germline, CDR1 is SGHTA and CDR2 FQGNSA. The CDR3 sequence is CASSSGSSIGANVLTF. CDR3 nucleotides: TGTGCCAGCAGCTCGGGATCTTCTATCGGGGCCAACGTCCTGACTTTC.

The chain uses TRBV5-4 and TRBJ2-3; the match to TRBD2 covers 11 bases. Germline V gene lookup returns CDR1 SGHNT and CDR2 YYREEE (reference sequence). Trimming took 5 bases from V and 1 from J; bases not matched to a gene: 3. This CDR3 is 15 amino acids long. CDR3 sequence (DNA): TGTGCCAGCAGGCTAGCGGGAGGCCGCACAGATACGCAGTATTTT. Its protein product is CASRLAGGRTDTQYF.

The chain combines TRBV5-1 with TRBJ2-1; TRBD2 aligns across 7 bases. CDR1 SGHRS and CDR2 YFSETQ come from the germline V gene. Germline trimming cut 4 bases from V and 3 bases from J; bases unmatched to any gene: 1. This CDR3 comprises 13 residues. Written as DNA, the CDR3 is TGCGCCAGCAGCCCGGGGGGCTACAATGAGCAGTTCTTC. This encodes CASSPGGYNEQFF.

About this clone: Distinct nucleotide sequences in the sample also encode this CDR3. The CDR3 nucleotides are TGCGCCAGCAGCTTTGGAGAGAACTATGGCTACACCTTC. Its translation: CASSFGENYGYTF. This chain links TRBV5-1 with TRBJ1-2, with D unclear. The CDR3 totals 13 residues. In germline, CDR1 is SGHRS, CDR2 YFSETQ. V was trimmed by 2 bases and J by 2 bases, leaving 7 bases between them.

Concerning this clone: Additional DNA sequences in this sample encode the identical CDR3. This chain links TRBV5-1 with TRBJ1-5; D uncertain. Germline CDR1 reads SGHRS; CDR2 reads YFSETQ. Trimming took 1 base from V and 0 from J, leaving 5 bases between them. The CDR3 runs to 14 residues. The CDR3 spells CASSLSGSNQPQHF. CDR3 nucleotides: TGCGCCAGCAGCTTGTCGGGTAGCAATCAGCCCCAGCATTTT.

The chain recombines TRBV7-9 with TRBJ2-3, with TRBD1 identical over 7 bases. CDR3 length equals 14 residues. With V trimmed by 1 base and J by 5 bases, 3 bases remained unmatched. Germline CDR1 and CDR2: SEHNR and FQNEAQ (reference sequence). The CDR3 DNA sequence: TGTGCCAGCAGCTTAGTCAGGGACAGAGATACGCAGTATTTT. Residues: CASSLVRDRDTQYF.

This rearrangement joins TRBV11-2 to TRBJ2-1; maybe TRBD1 (6 bases). The CDR3 spans 17 residues. V was pared by 3 bases and J by 8 bases, with 23 bases between. CDR1 and CDR2 (germline): SGHAT, FQNNGV. DNA for the CDR3: TGTGCCAGCAGCTTTGGGGGAGATACAGGGTTTAGAGATGAGCAGTTCTTC. Its protein is CASSFGGDTGFRDEQFF. Based on the CDR3 plus reference TRBV11-2 and TRBJ2-1, the full variable domain is EAGVAQSPRYKIIEKRQSVAFWCNPISGHATLYWYQQILGQGPKLLIQFQNNGVVDDSQLPKDRFSAERLKGVDSTLKIQPAKLEDSAVYLCASSFGGDTGFRDEQFFGPGTRLTVL.

The genes are TRBV7-2 and TRBJ2-2, with TRBD2 as a possible D gene (6 bases). CDR1 and CDR2 (germline): SGHTA, FQGNSA. V lost 1 base to trimming and J lost 6 bases, with 9 bases between them. This CDR3 comprises 14 residues. DNA of the CDR3: TGTGCCAGCAGCTTAGGGGCTAGCGCCGGGGAGCTGTTTTTT. It codes for CASSLGASAGELFF.